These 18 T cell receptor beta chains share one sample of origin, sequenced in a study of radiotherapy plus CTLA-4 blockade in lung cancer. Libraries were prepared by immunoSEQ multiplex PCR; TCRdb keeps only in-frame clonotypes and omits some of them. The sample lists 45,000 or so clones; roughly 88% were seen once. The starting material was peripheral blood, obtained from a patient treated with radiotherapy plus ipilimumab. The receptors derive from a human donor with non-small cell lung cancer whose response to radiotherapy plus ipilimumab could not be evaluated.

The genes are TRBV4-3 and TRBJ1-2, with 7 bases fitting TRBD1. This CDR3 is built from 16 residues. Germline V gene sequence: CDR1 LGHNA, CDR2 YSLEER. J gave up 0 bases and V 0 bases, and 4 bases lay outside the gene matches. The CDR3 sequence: CASSQDAGGTNYGYTF. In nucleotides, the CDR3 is TGCGCCAGCAGCCAAGATGCAGGGGGGACTAACTATGGCTACACCTTC.

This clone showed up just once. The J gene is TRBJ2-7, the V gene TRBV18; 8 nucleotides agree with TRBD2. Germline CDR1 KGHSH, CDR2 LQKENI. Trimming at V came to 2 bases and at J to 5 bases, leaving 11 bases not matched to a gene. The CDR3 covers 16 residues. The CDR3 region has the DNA TGTGCCAGCTCACCAATAGCGGGGCCCGGGTTCGACGAGCAGTACTTC. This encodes CASSPIAGPGFDEQYF.

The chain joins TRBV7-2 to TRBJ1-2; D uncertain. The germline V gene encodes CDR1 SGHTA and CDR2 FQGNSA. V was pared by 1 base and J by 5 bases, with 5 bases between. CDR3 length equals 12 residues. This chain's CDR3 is CASSLGRYGYTF. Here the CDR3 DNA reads TGTGCCAGCAGCTTAGGTCGGTATGGCTACACCTTC. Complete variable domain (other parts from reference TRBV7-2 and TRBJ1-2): GAGVSQSPSNKVTEKGKDVELRCDPISGHTALYWYRQSLGQGLEFLIYFQGNSAPDKSGLPSDRFSAERTGGSVSTLTIQRTQQEDSAVYLCASSLGRYGYTFGSGTRLTVV.

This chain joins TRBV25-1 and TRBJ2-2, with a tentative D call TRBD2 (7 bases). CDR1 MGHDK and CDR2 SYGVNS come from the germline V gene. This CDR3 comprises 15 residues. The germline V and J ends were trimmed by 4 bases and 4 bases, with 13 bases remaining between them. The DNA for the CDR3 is TGTGCCAGCAGTGTTTGGGGGGGGCCCACCGGGGAGCTGTTTTTT. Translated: CASSVWGGPTGELFF.

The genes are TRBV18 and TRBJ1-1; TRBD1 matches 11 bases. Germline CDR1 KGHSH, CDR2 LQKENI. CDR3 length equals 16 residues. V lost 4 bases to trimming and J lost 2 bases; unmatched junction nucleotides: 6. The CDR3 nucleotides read TGTGCCAGCTCACTCGGGACAGGGGGAATAAACACTGAAGCTTTCTTT. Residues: CASSLGTGGINTEAFF. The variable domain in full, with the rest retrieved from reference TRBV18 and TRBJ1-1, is NAGVMQNPRHLVRRRGQEARLRCSPMKGHSHVYWYRQLPEEGLKFMVYLQKENIIDESGMPKERFSAEFPKEGPSILRIQQVVRGDSAAYFCASSLGTGGINTEAFFGQGTRLTVV.

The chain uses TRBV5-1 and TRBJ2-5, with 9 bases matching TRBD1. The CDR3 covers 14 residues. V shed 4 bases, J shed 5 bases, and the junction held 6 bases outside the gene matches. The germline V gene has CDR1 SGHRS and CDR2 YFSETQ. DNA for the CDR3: TGCGCCAGCAGCGTGGGACAGGGCTCGGAGACCCAGTACTTC. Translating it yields CASSVGQGSETQYF. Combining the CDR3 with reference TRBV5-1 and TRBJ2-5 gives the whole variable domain KAGVTQTPRYLIKTRGQQVTLSCSPISGHRSVSWYQQTPGQGLQFLFEYFSETQRNKGNFPGRFSGRQFSNSRSEMNVSTLELGDSALYLCASSVGQGSETQYFGPGTRLLVL.

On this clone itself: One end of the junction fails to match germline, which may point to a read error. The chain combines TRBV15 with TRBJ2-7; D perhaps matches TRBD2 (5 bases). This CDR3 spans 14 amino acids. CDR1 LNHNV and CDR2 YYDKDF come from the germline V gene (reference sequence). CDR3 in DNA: TGTGCCACCGGCAGAGATCGGGGTCAGGACGAGCAGTACTTC. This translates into CATGRDRGQDEQYF.

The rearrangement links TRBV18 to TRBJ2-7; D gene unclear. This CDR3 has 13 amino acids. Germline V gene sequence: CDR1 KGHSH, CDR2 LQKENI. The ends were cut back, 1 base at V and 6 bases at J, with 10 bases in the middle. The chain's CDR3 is CASSPRRDSEQYF. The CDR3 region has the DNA TGTGCCAGCTCACCACGTCGCGACTCCGAGCAGTACTTC.

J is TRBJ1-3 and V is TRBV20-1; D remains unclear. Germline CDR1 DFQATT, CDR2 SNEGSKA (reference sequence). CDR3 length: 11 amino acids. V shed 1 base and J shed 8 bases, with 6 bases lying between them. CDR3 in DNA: TGCAGTGCTAGAGTGGTAGACACCATATATTTT. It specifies CSARVVDTIYF.

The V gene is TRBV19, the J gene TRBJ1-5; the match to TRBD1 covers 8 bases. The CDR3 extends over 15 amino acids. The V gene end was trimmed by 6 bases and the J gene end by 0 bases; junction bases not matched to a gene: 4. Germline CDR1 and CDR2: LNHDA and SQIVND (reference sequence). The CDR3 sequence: CASRGTGDSNQPQHF. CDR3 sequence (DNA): TGTGCCAGTAGGGGGACAGGCGATAGCAATCAGCCCCAGCATTTT. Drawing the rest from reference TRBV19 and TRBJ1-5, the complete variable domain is DGGITQSPKYLFRKEGQNVTLSCEQNLNHDAMYWYRQDPGQGLRLIYYSQIVNDFQKGDIAEGYSVSREKKESFPLTVTSAQKNPTAFYLCASRGTGDSNQPQHFGDGTRLSIL.

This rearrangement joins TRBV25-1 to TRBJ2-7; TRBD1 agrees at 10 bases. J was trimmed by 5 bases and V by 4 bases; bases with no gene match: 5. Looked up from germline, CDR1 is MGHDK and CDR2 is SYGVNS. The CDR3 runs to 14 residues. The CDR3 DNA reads TGTGCCAGCAGTGGGGACAGGGGTACCCACGAGCAGTACTTC. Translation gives CASSGDRGTHEQYF.

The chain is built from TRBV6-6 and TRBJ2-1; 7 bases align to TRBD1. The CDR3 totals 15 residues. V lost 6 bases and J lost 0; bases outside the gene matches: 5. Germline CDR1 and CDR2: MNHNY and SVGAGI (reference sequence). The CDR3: CASRGDSSSYNEQFF. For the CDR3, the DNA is TGTGCCAGCAGGGGGGACAGTTCCTCCTACAATGAGCAGTTCTTC.

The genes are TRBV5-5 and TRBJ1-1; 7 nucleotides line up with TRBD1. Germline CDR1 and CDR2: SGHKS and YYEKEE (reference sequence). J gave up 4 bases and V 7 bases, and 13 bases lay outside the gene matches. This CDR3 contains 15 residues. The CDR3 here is CASRTGAERSTEAFF. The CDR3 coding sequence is TGTGCCAGCCGGACAGGAGCCGAACGGAGCACTGAAGCTTTCTTT.

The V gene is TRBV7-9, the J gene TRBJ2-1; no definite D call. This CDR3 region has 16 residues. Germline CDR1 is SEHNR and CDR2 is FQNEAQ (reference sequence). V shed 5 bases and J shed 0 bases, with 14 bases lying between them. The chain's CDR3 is CASSLPGVSSYNEQFF. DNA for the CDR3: TGTGCCAGCAGCCTGCCGGGTGTTAGCTCCTACAATGAGCAGTTCTTC. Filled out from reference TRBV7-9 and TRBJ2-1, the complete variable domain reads DTGVSQNPRHKITKRGQNVTFRCDPISEHNRLYWYRQTLGQGPEFLTYFQNEAQLEKSRLLSDRFSAERPKGSFSTLEIQRTEQGDSAMYLCASSLPGVSSYNEQFFGPGTRLTVL.

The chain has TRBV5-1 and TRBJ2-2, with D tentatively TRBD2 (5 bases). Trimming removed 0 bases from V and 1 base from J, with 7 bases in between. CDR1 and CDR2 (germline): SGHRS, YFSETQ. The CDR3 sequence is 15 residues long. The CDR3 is CASSLGAGNTGELFF. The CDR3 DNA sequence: TGCGCCAGCAGCTTGGGTGCGGGGAACACCGGGGAGCTGTTTTTT.

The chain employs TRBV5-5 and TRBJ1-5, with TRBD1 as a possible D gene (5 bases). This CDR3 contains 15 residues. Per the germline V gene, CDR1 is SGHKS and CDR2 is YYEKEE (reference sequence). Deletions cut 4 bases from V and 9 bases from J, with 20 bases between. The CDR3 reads CASSLSSGTPGPQHF. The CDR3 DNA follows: TGTGCCAGCAGCCTTTCCTCCGGGACTCCCGGGCCCCAGCATTTT.

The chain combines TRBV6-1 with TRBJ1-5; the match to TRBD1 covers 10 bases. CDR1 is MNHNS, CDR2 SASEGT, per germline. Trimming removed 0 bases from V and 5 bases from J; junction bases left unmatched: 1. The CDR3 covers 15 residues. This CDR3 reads CASSEAGQGYQPQHF. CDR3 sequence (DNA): TGTGCCAGCAGTGAAGCGGGACAGGGGTATCAGCCCCAGCATTTT.

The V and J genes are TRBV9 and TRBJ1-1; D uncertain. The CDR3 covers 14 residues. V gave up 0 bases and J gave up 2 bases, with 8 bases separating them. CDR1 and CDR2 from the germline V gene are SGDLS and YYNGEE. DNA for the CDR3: TGTGCCAGCAGCGTAGGCCAGGTTAACACTGAAGCTTTCTTT. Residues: CASSVGQVNTEAFF.